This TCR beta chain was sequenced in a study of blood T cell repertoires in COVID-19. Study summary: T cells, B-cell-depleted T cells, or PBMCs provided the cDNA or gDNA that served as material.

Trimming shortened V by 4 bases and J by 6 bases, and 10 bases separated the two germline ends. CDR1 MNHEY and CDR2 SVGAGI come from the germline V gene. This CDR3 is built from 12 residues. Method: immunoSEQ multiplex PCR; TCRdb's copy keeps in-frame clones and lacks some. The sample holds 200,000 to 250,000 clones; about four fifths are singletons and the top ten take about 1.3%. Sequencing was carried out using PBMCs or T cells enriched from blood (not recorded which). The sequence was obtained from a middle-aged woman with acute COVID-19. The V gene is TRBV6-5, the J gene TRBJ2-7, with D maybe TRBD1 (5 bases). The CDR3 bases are TGTGCCAGCAGTTTAGGACACGGCGAGCAGTACTTC. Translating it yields CASSLGHGEQYF.